Included here is one TCR beta chain sequence, with context. The CDR3 contains 12 residues. CDR1 and CDR2 from the germline V gene are SEHNR and FQNEAQ (reference sequence). Trimming shortened V by 1 base and J by 9 bases, and 4 bases separated the two germline ends. This sample is drawn from a study of molecular identifiers for immune sequencing clone quantification. When naive CD8 T cells were sorted, they were gated as CD8+CD4-CCR7+CD45RA+. TCRdb reprocessed the PCR reads via MiXCR and lists one record per CDR3 protein. Among about 68,000 distinct CDR3 sequences listed, around 18% were seen once. Sequenced material: naive CD8+ T cells from blood, with Jurkat cell RNA spiked in. Subset specified: FACS-sorted CD8+CD4-CCR7+CD45RA+ naive T cells. This receptor was obtained from a human donor in good health. Some libraries in this study had Jurkat cell RNA spiked in. The V call is TRBV7-9, the J call TRBJ1-6; D is undetermined. The CDR3 region is CASSLVVSPLHF. The CDR3 bases are TGTGCCAGCAGCTTAGTAGTTTCACCCCTCCACTTT.